The present T cell receptor (beta chain) was sequenced within a study of T cell responses to AZD1222 COVID-19 vaccine. Trimming took off 4 bases at V and 6 bases at J, with 9 bases between the two ends. This CDR3 has 12 amino acids. Germline V gene sequence: CDR1 MNHEY, CDR2 SVGAGI. Profiling relied on immunoSEQ multiplex PCR, and the TCRdb table lists in-frame clones only, not all of them. The top ten clones hold 20% to 25% of a sample with fewer than 110,000 clones, 88% of them seen once. The study's findings and limits: Increases in Spike-specific TCR breadth and depth were seen after two AZD1222 doses. White British ancestry dominated among donors, who included more females, and clonal diversity was possibly underestimated.

In the case of this clone: Its antigen is unidentified.

This receptor was identified in an adult in good health. The material sequenced was peripheral blood, taken on day 0 of AZD1222 vaccination. The gene calls are TRBV6-5 and TRBJ1-1; no definite D call. The CDR3 DNA is TGTGCCAGCAGTTTTACGGATTCTGAAGCTTTCTTT. Protein sequence: CASSFTDSEAFF.